This TCR beta chain was recovered during a study of blood T cell repertoires in COVID-19. Study-level background: The study drew acute and convalescent COVID-19 samples from the United States, Italy and Spain. PBMCs, B-cell-depleted T cells, or T cells provided the cDNA or gDNA that made up the material.

CDR1 is GTSNPN and CDR2 is SVGIG in the germline V gene (reference sequence). This CDR3 region has 12 residues. V shed 5 bases and J 7 bases; nucleotides not matched to a gene: 0. Original data processing: Reference gene primer amplification gave estimated nucleated cell counts. Assay: immunoSEQ multiplex PCR; the TCRdb copy retains only in-frame clones and omits some. For V, J and clone size, that table is used; D and trimming come from the DNA. This table holds fewer than 300,000 clones, 88% found once. The clonotype originates from a woman between 25 and 40 years old with acute or convalescent COVID-19. This rearrangement joins TRBV30 to TRBJ1-4, with 11 bases identical to TRBD1. The sequencing sample was made of peripheral blood. CDR3 DNA sequence: TGTGCCTGGGGGACAGGGGGTGAAAAACTGTTTTTT. Translated: CAWGTGGEKLFF.